The source of this T cell receptor (beta chain) is a study of T cells in Graves' hyperthyroidism and ophthalmopathy (dated by TCRdb to the late 2010s). Study-level background: To identify distinguishing TCR V-J signatures, a discovery cohort of around 98 patients was used, comprising 43 with Graves' ophthalmopathy and some 57 with stable Graves' hyperthyroidism. Prospective prediction of ophthalmopathy was tested in an independent validation cohort of fewer than 20 hyperthyroidism patients and 15 to 17 patients who later progressed to ophthalmopathy. The approximately 100 discovery patients were randomly split 7:3 into training and test sets. In addition, the study compared T-cell repertoires in thyroid tissue and in blood from roughly six Graves' hyperthyroidism patients. After sampling, hyperthyroidism patients received methimazole starting at 30 mg daily, and ophthalmopathy patients received high-dose intravenous methylprednisolone. According to the paper, TCR Vbeta CDR3 sequencing was carried out on 135 peripheral blood samples, which came from fewer than 50 ophthalmopathy, 80 or so hyperthyroidism and about 17 progressor patients. The investigation overall reported the following: Sample size was not statistically predetermined, and investigators were not blinded to group allocation. A 13 V-J signature model separated ophthalmopathy from stable hyperthyroidism, with nearly 90% sensitivity and 81.08% specificity in cross-validation and 80%/75% in testing. Most expanded thyroid clonotypes (frequency above 0.001) were also found in blood, which suggests that blood repertoires may mirror thyroid immune responses. In validation, progression to ophthalmopathy was predicted by the model with 70.59% sensitivity and around 75% specificity, a median of around 5.9 months before onset.

Amplification of TCR beta CDR3 regions was carried out from RNA transcripts. The TCR CDR3 was subjected to a first round of RT-PCR using the HTBI primer set and the Qiagen OneStep RT-PCR kit. Libraries were constructed in a second round of multiplex PCR, after which size selection and purification were carried out. The libraries were sequenced on an Illumina HiSeq2000 using paired-end 100 bp reads. Per the source publication's procedure: SOAPnuke was used to process the raw data, with reads discarded if the reads contained adapters or uncalled bases, had a mean Phred below 15, or lacked an exact constant-primer or identifier match. COPE v1.2.5 was used to merge the high-quality paired reads, and each unique nucleotide sequence was defined as a clonotype. MiTCR v1.1 was used to align the clonotypes against IMGT TRBV, TRBD and TRBJ reference segments. Only V-J combinations with frequency above 0.0001, covering about 99% of repertoires, were analysed. A TCS score was defined as the ratio between F50 (clonal expansion) and ExV (chaos), using BLOSUM62-based TCRdist between CDR3 peptides within each V-J. Welch's t-statistics and random forest reduced around 550 V-J features to 10 to 15, which were used in a naive Bayes classifier (R e1071). The similarity between thyroid and blood repertoires was quantified using the Morisita-Horn index. TCRdb passed the public sequencing reads through fastp at Q25 and MiXCR, retaining productive beta sequences. All rows with the same CDR3 protein become a single entry with the most common DNA and genes. The V and J calls and clone size come from TCRdb's table, not from the authors' own analysis. Within this sample are 500,000 to 600,000 distinct CDR3 sequences, with around 42% of them counted one time only. Clones ranked in the top ten supply under 20% of the sample.

The study excluded patients with uncontrolled infections, other autoimmune diseases, pregnancy or lactation. Diagnoses were based on clinical symptoms, serum thyroxine and TRAb, thyroid ultrasound and orbital computed tomography. Total RNA was extracted with Trizol reagent, and quality was checked on an Agilent 2100 Bioanalyzer. This clonotype was observed a few times. The antigen it recognizes is unknown. This may arise from a read error, as a much more abundant clone is one base away. Deletion took 7 bases off V and 1 base off J, with a span of 8 bases between the germline ends. The germline V gene sets CDR1 to SGHRS and CDR2 to YFSETQ. The CDR3 holds 13 amino acids from the cysteine to the phenylalanine. The entry retains the CDR3 DNA only, 39 bases that are in frame from base 1.

The receptor was derived from an adult woman with Graves' disease, either hyperthyroidism or ophthalmopathy (not recorded which). Source material: peripheral blood or thyroid tissue (not recorded which). Rearrangement joined TRBV5-1 to TRBJ2-2, with TRBD1 tentatively as D gene (5 bases match). The DNA reads as follows: TGCGCCAGCGGGGCTCTGAACACCGGGGAGCTGTTTTTT. It translates as CASGALNTGELFF. With the rest looked up from the reference TRBV5-1 and TRBJ2-2 genes rather than sequenced, the full variable domain is KAGVTQTPRYLIKTRGQQVTLSCSPISGHRSVSWYQQTPGQGLQFLFEYFSETQRNKGNFPGRFSGRQFSNSRSEMNVSTLELGDSALYLCASGALNTGELFFGEGSRLTVL.